These T cell receptor beta chains were read from a single sample in a study of shared clonotypes between healthy human individuals. Generated by immunoSEQ multiplex PCR, the TCRdb table keeps only in-frame clones and is missing some. Seen here are under 2,000,000 clones, over 85% observed once, and the top ten hold more than 0.95%. Sequenced sample: naive CD8+ T cells sorted from blood. These TCRs come from a man aged 18 to 29 in good health. CDR3s include the opening cysteine and the closing phenylalanine or tryptophan. D genes are given only for firm matches. Not all rows give a size; the values are once, few, many and, for expanded clones, a class.

clone_size	v_call	d_call	j_call	cdr3_aa	cdr3_nt
few	TRBV13	.	TRBJ1-6	CASSLGLGNSPLHF	TGTGCCAGCAGCTTAGGTCTGGGGAACTCACCCCTCCACTTT
.	TRBV7-9	.	TRBJ2-2	CASSETGLVPDTGELFF	TGTGCCAGCAGCGAGACAGGTCTTGTCCCCGACACCGGGGAGCTGTTTTTT
.	TRBV30	.	TRBJ2-5	CAWGPGSSLQETQYF	TGTGCCTGGGGCCCAGGTTCGTCTCTCCAAGAGACCCAGTACTTC
.	TRBV9	.	TRBJ1-1	CASSVVGTMNTEAFF	TGTGCCAGCAGCGTAGTGGGGACAATGAACACTGAAGCTTTCTTT
.	TRBV4-2	.	TRBJ2-1	CASSQVTRNDEQFF	TGTGCCAGCAGCCAAGTAACACGGAACGATGAGCAGTTCTTC
.	TRBV29-1	.	TRBJ2-2	CSVETGTGELFF	TGCAGCGTTGAGACGGGCACCGGGGAGCTGTTTTTT
.	TRBV12-5	TRBD1	TRBJ2-3	CASGLVKGTGETDTQYF	TGTGCTAGTGGTTTGGTAAAGGGGACAGGGGAGACAGATACGCAGTATTTT
.	TRBV9	TRBD1	TRBJ1-4	CASSVNTCWDRGPSPLSPKEKLFF	TGTGCCAGCAGCGTAAACACCTGCTGGGACAGGGGCCCGTCCCCCCTTTCCCCCAAAGAAAAACTGTTTTTT
.	TRBV4-3	.	TRBJ1-2	CASSPDWETNYGYTF	TGCGCCAGCAGCCCAGACTGGGAGACTAACTATGGCTACACCTTC
.	TRBV5-6	.	TRBJ1-1	CASSLDWGNTEAFF	TGTGCCAGCAGCTTGGATTGGGGGAACACTGAAGCTTTCTTT
.	TRBV9	TRBD2	TRBJ2-7	CASSAWTSGTIYEQYF	TGTGCCAGCAGCGCCTGGACTAGCGGAACGATCTACGAGCAGTACTTC
.	TRBV6-6	TRBD1	TRBJ1-4	CASSYDREVTNEKLFF	TGTGCCAGCAGTTATGACAGGGAAGTCACTAATGAAAAACTGTTTTTT
.	TRBV28	TRBD1	TRBJ2-7	CASSLLTGTDYEQYF	TGTGCCAGCAGTTTATTGACAGGGACGGACTACGAGCAGTACTTC
.	TRBV30	.	TRBJ2-2	CAWTGGQGNTGELFF	TGTGCCTGGACCGGGGGGCAGGGTAACACCGGGGAGCTGTTTTTT
once	TRBV5-6	TRBD1	TRBJ2-3	CASSLGTGSSTDTQYF	TGTGCCAGCAGCCTCGGGACAGGGAGTAGCACAGATACGCAGTATTTT
.	TRBV6-6	.	TRBJ1-2	CASSLERSYGYTF	TGTGCCAGCAGTTTAGAGAGGAGCTATGGCTACACCTTC
.	TRBV29-1	.	TRBJ1-1	CSVGWGIDTEAFF	TGCAGCGTTGGTTGGGGGATCGACACTGAAGCTTTCTTT
.	TRBV6-6	.	TRBJ2-7	CATWAFSYEQYF	TGTGCCACGTGGGCCTTCTCCTACGAGCAGTACTTC
once	TRBV6-1	TRBD2	TRBJ2-1	CASSELAGGLNEQFF	TGTGCCAGCAGTGAGCTAGCGGGGGGGCTCAATGAGCAGTTCTTC
.	TRBV4-3	.	TRBJ2-5	CASSPNPSDMYQETQYF	TGCGCCAGCAGCCCGAACCCTAGCGACATGTACCAAGAGACCCAGTACTTC
.	TRBV4-2	TRBD2	TRBJ2-5	CASSPGTSKETQYF	TGTGCCAGCAGCCCTGGGACTAGTAAAGAGACCCAGTACTTC
once	TRBV29-1	.	TRBJ1-1	CSVSGGDSGSTEAFF	TGCAGCGTCTCAGGAGGGGACTCGGGATCCACTGAAGCTTTCTTT
.	TRBV5-6	TRBD2	TRBJ2-3	CASRIWGGTATDTQYF	TGTGCCAGCAGAATTTGGGGGGGAACTGCTACAGATACGCAGTATTTT
once	TRBV28	.	TRBJ2-3	CASIDPTDTQYF	TGTGCCAGCATCGACCCAACAGATACGCAGTATTTT
.	TRBV15	.	TRBJ2-2	CATSRDLGGKYTGELFF	TGTGCCACCAGCAGAGATCTAGGAGGGAAATACACCGGGGAGCTGTTTTTT
.	TRBV5-1	TRBD2	TRBJ2-5	CASSLAGLAGFQETQYF	TGCGCCAGCAGCTTGGCTGGACTAGCGGGGTTCCAAGAGACCCAGTACTTC
.	TRBV27	TRBD2	TRBJ2-7	CASGPGAGVGYEQYF	TGTGCCAGCGGGCCGGGAGCGGGAGTAGGCTACGAGCAGTACTTC
once	TRBV27	.	TRBJ2-7	CASSPRQYYEQYF	TGTGCCAGTTCCCCCAGACAGTACTACGAGCAGTACTTC
.	TRBV7-9	TRBD2	TRBJ2-5	CASSPRWGGSTQYF	TGTGCCAGCAGCCCCCGGTGGGGGGGGTCGACCCAGTACTTC
.	TRBV7-9	TRBD2	TRBJ2-3	CASSSRLAGDTDTQYF	TGTGCCAGCAGCTCACGACTAGCGGGGGACACAGATACGCAGTATTTT
.	TRBV19	.	TRBJ1-6	CASSSWGPGSSPLHF	TGTGCCAGCTCCAGTTGGGGGCCGGGGTCTTCACCCCTCCACTTT
.	TRBV11-1	.	TRBJ1-1	CASSLGAEAFF	TGTGCCAGCAGCTTAGGGGCTGAAGCTTTCTTT
.	TRBV7-6	.	TRBJ2-7	CASSHRIDGHEQYF	TGTGCCAGCAGCCATAGGATAGACGGCCACGAGCAGTACTTC
.	TRBV6-6	TRBD1	TRBJ1-2	CASSSWTGDENTF	TGTGCCAGCAGCTCCTGGACAGGGGACGAGAACACCTTC
.	TRBV11-3	.	TRBJ2-7	CASSQGLSYEQYF	TGTGCCAGCAGCCAGGGACTCTCCTACGAGCAGTACTTC
.	TRBV18	.	TRBJ2-7	CASSPVSSPSGGYEQYF	TGTGCCAGCTCACCAGTCTCCAGCCCCTCAGGGGGGTACGAGCAGTACTTC
.	TRBV2	.	TRBJ1-2	CASKGVRTVDRQNGYTF	TGTGCCAGCAAGGGGGTGAGGACTGTGGACCGCCAGAACGGCTACACCTTC
.	TRBV30	.	TRBJ2-7	CAWTSSSIGYEQYF	TGTGCCTGGACATCTTCGTCCATAGGTTACGAGCAGTACTTC
once	TRBV14	TRBD2	TRBJ2-3	CASSQGTSGDSTDTQYF	TGTGCCAGCAGCCAAGGGACTAGCGGGGATAGCACAGATACGCAGTATTTT
.	TRBV18	TRBD2	TRBJ2-2	CASSSAGEGTGELFF	TGTGCCAGCTCCTCCGCGGGAGAGGGCACCGGGGAGCTGTTTTTT
.	TRBV28	.	TRBJ2-4	CAPRLGRGKNIQYF	TGTGCCCCTCGGCTGGGGCGCGGCAAAAACATTCAGTACTTC
.	TRBV29-1	TRBD2	TRBJ2-1	CSVHGTSGGFSSYNEQFF	TGCAGCGTTCACGGGACTAGCGGGGGTTTTAGCTCCTACAATGAGCAGTTCTTC
.	TRBV21-1	.	TRBJ2-7	CARNLGTPSSYEQYF	TGTGCCAGAAACTTGGGGACACCATCCTCCTACGAGCAGTACTTC
.	TRBV6-5	TRBD2	TRBJ2-1	CASSYSPLAGSDEQFF	TGTGCCAGCAGTTATAGCCCGCTAGCGGGGAGCGATGAGCAGTTCTTC